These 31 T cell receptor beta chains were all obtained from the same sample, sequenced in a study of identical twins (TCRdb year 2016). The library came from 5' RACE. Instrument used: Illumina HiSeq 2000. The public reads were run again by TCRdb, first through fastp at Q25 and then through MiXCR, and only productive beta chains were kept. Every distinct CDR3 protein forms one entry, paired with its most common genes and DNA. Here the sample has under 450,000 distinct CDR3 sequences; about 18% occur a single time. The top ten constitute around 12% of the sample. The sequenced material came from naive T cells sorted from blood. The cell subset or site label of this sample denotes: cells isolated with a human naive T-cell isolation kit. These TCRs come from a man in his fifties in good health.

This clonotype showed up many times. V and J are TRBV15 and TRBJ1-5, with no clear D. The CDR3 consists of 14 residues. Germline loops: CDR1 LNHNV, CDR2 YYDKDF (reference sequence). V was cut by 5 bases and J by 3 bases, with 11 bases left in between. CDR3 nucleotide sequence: TGTGCCACCAGCCCAGTCCGAGCCAATCAGCCCCAGCATTTT. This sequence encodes CATSPVRANQPQHF.

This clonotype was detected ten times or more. The CDR3 is CAISESVTASEQFF. The CDR3 DNA follows: TGTGCCATCAGTGAGTCCGTAACAGCCAGTGAGCAGTTCTTC. This chain joins TRBV10-3 and TRBJ2-1; D unresolved. Trimming pared 0 bases from V and 9 bases from J, leaving 12 bases between. The CDR3 extends over 14 amino acids. Germline CDR1 and CDR2: ENHRY and SYGVKD.

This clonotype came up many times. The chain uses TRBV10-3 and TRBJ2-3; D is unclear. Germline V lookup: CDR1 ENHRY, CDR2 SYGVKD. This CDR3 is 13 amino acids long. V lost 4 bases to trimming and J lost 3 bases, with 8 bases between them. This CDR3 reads CAISATATDTQYF. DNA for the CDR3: TGTGCCATCAGTGCTACAGCTACAGATACGCAGTATTTT.

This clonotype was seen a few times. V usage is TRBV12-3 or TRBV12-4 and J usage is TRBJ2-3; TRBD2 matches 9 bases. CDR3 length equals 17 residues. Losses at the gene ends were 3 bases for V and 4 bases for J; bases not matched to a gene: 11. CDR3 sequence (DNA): TGTGCCAGCAGTTTCGGAAGGACTAGCGATACCTCAGATACGCAGTATTTT. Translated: CASSFGRTSDTSDTQYF.

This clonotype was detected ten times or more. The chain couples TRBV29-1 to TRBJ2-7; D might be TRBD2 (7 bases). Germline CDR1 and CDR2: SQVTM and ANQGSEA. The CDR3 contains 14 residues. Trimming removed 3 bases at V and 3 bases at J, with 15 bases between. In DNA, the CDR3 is TGCAGCGTTGAGGTGCAGGGGAGGGGCTACGAGCAGTACTTC. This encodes CSVEVQGRGYEQYF.

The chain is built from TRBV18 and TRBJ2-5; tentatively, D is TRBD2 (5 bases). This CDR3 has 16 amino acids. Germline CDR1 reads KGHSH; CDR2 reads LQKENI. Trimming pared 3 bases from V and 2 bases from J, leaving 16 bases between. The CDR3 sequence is CASSPSPGSIQETQYF. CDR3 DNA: TGTGCCAGCTCACCGTCGCCGGGAAGCATACAAGAGACCCAGTACTTC. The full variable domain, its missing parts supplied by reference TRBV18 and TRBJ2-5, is NAGVMQNPRHLVRRRGQEARLRCSPMKGHSHVYWYRQLPEEGLKFMVYLQKENIIDESGMPKERFSAEFPKEGPSILRIQQVVRGDSAAYFCASSPSPGSIQETQYFGPGTRLLVL.

The CDR3 loop reads CASSSTGASSSGNTIYF. The CDR3 DNA reads as TGCGCCAGCAGCTCGACAGGGGCCTCGAGCTCTGGAAACACCATATATTTT. The chain uses TRBV5-1 and TRBJ1-3, with 8 nucleotides matching TRBD1. Trimming took 3 bases from V and 0 from J; bases not matched to a gene: 8. Looked up from germline, CDR1 is SGHRS and CDR2 is YFSETQ. The CDR3 extends over 17 amino acids.

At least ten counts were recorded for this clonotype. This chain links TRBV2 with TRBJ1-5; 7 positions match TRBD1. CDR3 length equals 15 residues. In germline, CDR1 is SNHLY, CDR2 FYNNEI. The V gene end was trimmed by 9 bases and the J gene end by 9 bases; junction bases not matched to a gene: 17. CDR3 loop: CASNTGGQNLRPQHF. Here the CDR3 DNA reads TGTGCCAGTAACACGGGGGGACAGAACCTAAGGCCCCAGCATTTT.

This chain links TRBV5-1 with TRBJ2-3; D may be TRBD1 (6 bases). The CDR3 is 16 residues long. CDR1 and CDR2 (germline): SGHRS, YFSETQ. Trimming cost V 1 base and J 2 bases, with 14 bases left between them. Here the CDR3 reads CASSLYRDSPTDTQYF. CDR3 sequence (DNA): TGCGCCAGCAGCTTGTACAGGGATTCCCCCACAGATACGCAGTATTTT.

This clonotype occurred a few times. The CDR3 spells CASRGTGDYEQYF. The CDR3 DNA reads TGTGCCAGCAGGGGGACAGGGGACTACGAGCAGTACTTC. The chain couples TRBV25-1 to TRBJ2-7, with 10 bases fitting TRBD1. Trimming cost V 6 bases and J 3 bases; bases outside gene matches: 2. Per germline, CDR1 MGHDK and CDR2 SYGVNS. CDR3 size: 13 residues.

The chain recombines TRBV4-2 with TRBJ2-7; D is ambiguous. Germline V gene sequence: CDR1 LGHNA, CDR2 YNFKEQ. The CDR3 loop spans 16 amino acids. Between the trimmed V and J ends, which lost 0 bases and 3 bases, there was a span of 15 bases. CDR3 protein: CASSQEWPPLFYEQYF. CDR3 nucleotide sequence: TGTGCCAGCAGCCAAGAATGGCCCCCGCTCTTCTACGAGCAGTACTTC.

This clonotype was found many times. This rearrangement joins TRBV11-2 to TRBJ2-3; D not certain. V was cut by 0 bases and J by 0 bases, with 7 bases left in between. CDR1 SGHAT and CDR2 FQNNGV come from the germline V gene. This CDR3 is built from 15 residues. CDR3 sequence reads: CASSLEPRSTDTQYF. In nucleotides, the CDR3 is TGTGCCAGCAGCTTAGAGCCCCGAAGCACAGATACGCAGTATTTT. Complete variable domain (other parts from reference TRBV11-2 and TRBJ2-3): EAGVAQSPRYKIIEKRQSVAFWCNPISGHATLYWYQQILGQGPKLLIQFQNNGVVDDSQLPKDRFSAERLKGVDSTLKIQPAKLEDSAVYLCASSLEPRSTDTQYFGPGTRLTVL.

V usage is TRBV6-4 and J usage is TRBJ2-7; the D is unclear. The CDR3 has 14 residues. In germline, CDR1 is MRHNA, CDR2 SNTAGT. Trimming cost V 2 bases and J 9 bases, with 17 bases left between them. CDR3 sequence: CASSDKRVVLVQYF. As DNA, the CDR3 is TGTGCCAGCAGTGACAAGCGTGTTGTTTTAGTGCAGTACTTC.

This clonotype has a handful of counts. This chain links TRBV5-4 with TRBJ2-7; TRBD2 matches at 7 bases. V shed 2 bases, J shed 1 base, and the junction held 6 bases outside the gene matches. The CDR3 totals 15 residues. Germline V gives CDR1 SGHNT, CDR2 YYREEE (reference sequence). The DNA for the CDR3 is TGTGCCAGCAGCTTCGGGGGGAGACTTTCCTACGAGCAGTACTTC. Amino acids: CASSFGGRLSYEQYF.

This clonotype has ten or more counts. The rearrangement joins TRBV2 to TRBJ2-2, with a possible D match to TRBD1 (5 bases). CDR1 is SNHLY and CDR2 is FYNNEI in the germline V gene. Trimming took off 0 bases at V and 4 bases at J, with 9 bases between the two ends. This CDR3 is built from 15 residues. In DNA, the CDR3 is TGTGCCAGCAGTGAAGCGGGGCAGTTCACCGGGGAGCTGTTTTTT. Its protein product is CASSEAGQFTGELFF.

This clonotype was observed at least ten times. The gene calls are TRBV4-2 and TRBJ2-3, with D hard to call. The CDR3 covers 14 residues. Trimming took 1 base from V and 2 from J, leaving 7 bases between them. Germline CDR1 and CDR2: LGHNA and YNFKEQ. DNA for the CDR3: TGTGCCAGCAGCCAAGGAAGACCCACAGATACGCAGTATTTT. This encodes CASSQGRPTDTQYF.

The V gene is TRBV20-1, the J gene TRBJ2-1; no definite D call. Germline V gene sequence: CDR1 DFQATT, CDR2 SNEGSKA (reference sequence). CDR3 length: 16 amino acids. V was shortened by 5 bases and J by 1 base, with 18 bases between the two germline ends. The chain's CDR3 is CSALSAGDSSYNEQFF. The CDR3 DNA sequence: TGCAGTGCTCTATCCGCCGGAGATAGTTCCTACAATGAGCAGTTCTTC.

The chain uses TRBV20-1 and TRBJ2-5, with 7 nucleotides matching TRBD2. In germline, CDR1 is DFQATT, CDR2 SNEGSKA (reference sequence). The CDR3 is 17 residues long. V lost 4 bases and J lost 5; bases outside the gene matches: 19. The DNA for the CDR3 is TGCAGTGCTAACAATAGAAGAGACAGCGGGGTTGATGAGACCCAGTACTTC. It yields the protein CSANNRRDSGVDETQYF.

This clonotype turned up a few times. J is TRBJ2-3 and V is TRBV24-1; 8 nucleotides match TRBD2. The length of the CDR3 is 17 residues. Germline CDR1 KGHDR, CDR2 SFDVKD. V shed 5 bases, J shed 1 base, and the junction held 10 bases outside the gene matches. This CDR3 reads CATSGIALAGRTDTQYF. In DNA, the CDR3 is TGTGCCACCAGTGGAATCGCTCTAGCGGGCCGCACAGATACGCAGTATTTT.

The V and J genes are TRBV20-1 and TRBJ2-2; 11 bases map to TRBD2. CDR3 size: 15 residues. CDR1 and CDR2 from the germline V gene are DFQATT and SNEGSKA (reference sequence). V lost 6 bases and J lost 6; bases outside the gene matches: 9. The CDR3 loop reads CSASSGRAGSGELFF. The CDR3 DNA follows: TGCAGTGCGAGTAGCGGGAGGGCCGGTTCCGGGGAGCTGTTTTTT.

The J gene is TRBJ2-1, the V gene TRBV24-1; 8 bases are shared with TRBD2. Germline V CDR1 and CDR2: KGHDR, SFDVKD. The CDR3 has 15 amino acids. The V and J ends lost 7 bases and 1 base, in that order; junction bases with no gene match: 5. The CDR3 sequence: CATRGAGVSYNEQFF. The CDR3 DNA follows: TGTGCCACCAGGGGAGCGGGGGTGTCCTACAATGAGCAGTTCTTC.

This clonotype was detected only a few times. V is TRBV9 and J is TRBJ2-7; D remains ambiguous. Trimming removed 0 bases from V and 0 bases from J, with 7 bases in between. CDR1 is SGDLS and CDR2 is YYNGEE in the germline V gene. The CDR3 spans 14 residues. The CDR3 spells CASSVAYSSYEQYF. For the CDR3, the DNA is TGTGCCAGCAGCGTAGCTTACAGCTCCTACGAGCAGTACTTC.

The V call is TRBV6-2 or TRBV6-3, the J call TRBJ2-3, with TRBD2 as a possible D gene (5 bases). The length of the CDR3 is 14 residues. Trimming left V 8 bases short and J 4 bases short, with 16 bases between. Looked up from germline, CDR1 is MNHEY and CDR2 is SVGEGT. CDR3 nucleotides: TGTGCCAGCTGTGGATCGGTGGAGGCAGATACGCAGTATTTT. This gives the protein CASCGSVEADTQYF.

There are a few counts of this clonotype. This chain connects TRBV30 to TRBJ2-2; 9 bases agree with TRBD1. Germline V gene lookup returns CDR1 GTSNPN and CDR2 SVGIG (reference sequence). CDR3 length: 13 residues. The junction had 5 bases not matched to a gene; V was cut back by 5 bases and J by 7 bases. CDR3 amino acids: CAWGTGYRGELFF. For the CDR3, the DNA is TGTGCCTGGGGGACAGGGTACCGCGGGGAGCTGTTTTTT.

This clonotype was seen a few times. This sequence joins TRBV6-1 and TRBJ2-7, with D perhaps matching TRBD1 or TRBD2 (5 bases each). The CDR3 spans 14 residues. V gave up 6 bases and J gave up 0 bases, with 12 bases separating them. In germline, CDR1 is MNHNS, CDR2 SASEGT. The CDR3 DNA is TGTGCCAGCAGACCCTACGGGGCCTCCTACGAGCAGTACTTC. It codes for CASRPYGASYEQYF.

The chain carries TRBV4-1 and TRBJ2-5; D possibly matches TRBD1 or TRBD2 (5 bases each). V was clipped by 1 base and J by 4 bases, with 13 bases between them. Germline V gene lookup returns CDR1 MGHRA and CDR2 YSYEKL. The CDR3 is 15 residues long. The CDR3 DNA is TGCGCCAGCAGCCAAGTACAGGAGGTAGTAGAGACCCAGTACTTC. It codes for CASSQVQEVVETQYF.

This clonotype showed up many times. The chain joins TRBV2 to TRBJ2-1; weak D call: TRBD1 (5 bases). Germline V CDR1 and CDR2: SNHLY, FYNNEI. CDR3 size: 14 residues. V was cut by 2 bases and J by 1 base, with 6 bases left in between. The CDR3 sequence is CASSEQGSYNEQFF. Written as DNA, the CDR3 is TGTGCCAGCAGTGAACAGGGATCCTACAATGAGCAGTTCTTC.

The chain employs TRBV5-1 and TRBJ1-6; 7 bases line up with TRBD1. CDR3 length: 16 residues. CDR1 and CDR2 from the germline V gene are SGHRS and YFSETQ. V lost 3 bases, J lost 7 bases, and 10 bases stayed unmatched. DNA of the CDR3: TGCGCCAGCAGCTCATCCGGGACAGCGCCCAATTCACCCCTCCACTTT. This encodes CASSSSGTAPNSPLHF. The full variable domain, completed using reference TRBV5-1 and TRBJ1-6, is KAGVTQTPRYLIKTRGQQVTLSCSPISGHRSVSWYQQTPGQGLQFLFEYFSETQRNKGNFPGRFSGRQFSNSRSEMNVSTLELGDSALYLCASSSSGTAPNSPLHFGNGTRLTVT.

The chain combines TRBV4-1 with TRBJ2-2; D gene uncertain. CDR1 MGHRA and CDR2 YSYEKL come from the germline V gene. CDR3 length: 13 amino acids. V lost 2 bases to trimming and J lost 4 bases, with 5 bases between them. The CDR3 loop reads CASSQTTTGELFF. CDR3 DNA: TGCGCCAGCAGCCAAACTACCACCGGGGAGCTGTTTTTT.

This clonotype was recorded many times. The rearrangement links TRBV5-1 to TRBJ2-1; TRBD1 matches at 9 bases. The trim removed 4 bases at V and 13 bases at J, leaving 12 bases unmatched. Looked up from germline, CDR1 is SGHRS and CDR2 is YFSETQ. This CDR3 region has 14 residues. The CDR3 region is CASSPSSRDRDQFF. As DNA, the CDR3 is TGCGCCAGCAGCCCCTCGTCCCGGGACAGGGACCAGTTCTTC.

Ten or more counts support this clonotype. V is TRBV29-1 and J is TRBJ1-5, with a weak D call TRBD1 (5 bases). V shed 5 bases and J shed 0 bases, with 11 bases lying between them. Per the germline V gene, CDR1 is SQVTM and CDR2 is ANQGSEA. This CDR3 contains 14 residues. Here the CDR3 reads CSVQGHGSNQPQHF. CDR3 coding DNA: TGCAGCGTTCAAGGACACGGTAGCAATCAGCCCCAGCATTTT.